This entry features one T cell receptor beta chain sequence. V lost 1 base and J 9 bases, leaving 9 bases between the germline ends. Germline V CDR1 and CDR2: GTSNPN, SVGIG (reference sequence). CDR3 size: 11 residues. These data belong to a study of shared clonotypes between healthy human individuals. Sequencing used immunoSEQ multiplex PCR; TCRdb keeps in-frame clones, though not all of them. The table has nearly 1 million clones, approximately 80% seen once. Source material: memory CD4+ T cells sorted from blood. The subset was: CD45RA-negative fraction. This TCR came from a man between 18 and 29 years old in good health. The chain is built from TRBV30 and TRBJ1-1; tentatively, D is TRBD1 (6 bases). In DNA form, the CDR3 reads TGTGCCTGGAGTGGGGACAAGAAAGCTTTCTTT. The encoded protein is CAWSGDKKAFF.